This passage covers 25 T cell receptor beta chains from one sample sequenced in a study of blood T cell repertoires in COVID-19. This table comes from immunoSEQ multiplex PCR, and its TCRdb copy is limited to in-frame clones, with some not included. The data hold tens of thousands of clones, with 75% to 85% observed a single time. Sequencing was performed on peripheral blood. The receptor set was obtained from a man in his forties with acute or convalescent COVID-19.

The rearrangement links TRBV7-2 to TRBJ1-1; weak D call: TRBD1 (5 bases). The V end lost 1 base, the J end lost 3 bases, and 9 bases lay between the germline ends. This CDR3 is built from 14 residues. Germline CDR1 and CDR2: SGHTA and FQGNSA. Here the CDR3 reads CASSLEGVDTEAFF. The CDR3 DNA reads TGTGCCAGCAGCTTAGAAGGGGTGGACACTGAAGCTTTCTTT.

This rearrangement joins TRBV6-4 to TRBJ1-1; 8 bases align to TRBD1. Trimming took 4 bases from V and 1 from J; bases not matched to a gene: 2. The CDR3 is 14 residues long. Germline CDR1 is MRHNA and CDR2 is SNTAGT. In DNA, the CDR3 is TGTGCCAGCAGTGCTCAGGGGGCGAACACTGAAGCTTTCTTT. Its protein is CASSAQGANTEAFF.

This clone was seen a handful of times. In nucleotides, the CDR3 is TGTGCCAGTAGTCCTCTAGCCAAAAACATTCAGTACTTC. It translates to CASSPLAKNIQYF. The rearrangement joins TRBV19 to TRBJ2-4; D is unclear. V dropped 5 bases and J dropped 0 bases, with 5 bases sitting between them. Germline loops: CDR1 LNHDA, CDR2 SQIVND (reference sequence). The CDR3 covers 13 residues.

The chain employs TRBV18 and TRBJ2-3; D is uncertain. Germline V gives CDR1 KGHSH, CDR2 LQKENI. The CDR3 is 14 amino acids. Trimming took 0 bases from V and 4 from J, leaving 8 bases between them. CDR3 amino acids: CASSPPSSSDTQYF. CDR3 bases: TGTGCCAGCTCACCACCATCATCATCAGATACGCAGTATTTT.

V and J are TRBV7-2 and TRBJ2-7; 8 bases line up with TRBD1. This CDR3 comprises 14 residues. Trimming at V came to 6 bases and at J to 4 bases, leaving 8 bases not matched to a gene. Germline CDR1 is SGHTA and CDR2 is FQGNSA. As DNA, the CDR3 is TGTGCCAGCAGTCTACCAGGGGGCAGGTACGAGCAGTACTTC. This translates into CASSLPGGRYEQYF.

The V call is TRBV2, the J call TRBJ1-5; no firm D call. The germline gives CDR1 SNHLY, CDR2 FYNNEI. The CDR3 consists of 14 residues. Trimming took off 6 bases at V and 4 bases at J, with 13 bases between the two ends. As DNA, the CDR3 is TGTGCCAGCAGCTCCGGCGACTTAAATCAGCCCCAGCATTTT. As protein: CASSSGDLNQPQHF.

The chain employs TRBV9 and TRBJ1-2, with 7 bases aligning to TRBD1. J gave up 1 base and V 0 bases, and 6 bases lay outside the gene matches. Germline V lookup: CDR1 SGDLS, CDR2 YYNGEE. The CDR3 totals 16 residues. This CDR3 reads CASSVARQGVNYGYTF. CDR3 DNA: TGTGCCAGCAGCGTAGCTCGCCAGGGGGTTAACTATGGCTACACCTTC.

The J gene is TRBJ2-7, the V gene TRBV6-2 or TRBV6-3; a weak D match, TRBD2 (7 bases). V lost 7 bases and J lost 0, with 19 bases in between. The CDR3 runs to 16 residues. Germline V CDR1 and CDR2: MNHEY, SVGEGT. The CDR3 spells CASTPWGRGPSYEQYF. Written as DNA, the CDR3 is TGTGCCAGCACCCCTTGGGGGCGGGGGCCCTCCTACGAGCAGTACTTC.

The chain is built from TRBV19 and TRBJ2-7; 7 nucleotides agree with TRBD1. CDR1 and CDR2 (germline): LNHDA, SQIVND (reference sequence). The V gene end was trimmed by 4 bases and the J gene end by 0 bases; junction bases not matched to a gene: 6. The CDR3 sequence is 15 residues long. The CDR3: CASSRETGSSYEQYF. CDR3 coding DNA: TGTGCCAGTAGTAGGGAGACAGGGAGCTCCTACGAGCAGTACTTC.

Written as DNA, the CDR3 is TGTGCCAGCAGGAGAACAGGGGGCTTGAATGAAAAACTGTTTTTT. As protein: CASRRTGGLNEKLFF. This chain joins TRBV6-5 and TRBJ1-4; TRBD1 agrees at 9 bases. Per the germline V gene, CDR1 is MNHEY and CDR2 is SVGAGI. The ends lost 6 bases at V and 5 bases at J; junction bases unmatched: 7. The CDR3 runs to 15 residues.

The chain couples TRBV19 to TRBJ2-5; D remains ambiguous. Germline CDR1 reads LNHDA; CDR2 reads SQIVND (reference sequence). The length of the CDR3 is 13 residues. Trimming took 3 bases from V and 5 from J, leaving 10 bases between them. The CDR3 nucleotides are TGTGCCAGTAGTATGTCCTTACAGGAGACCCAGTACTTC. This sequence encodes CASSMSLQETQYF.

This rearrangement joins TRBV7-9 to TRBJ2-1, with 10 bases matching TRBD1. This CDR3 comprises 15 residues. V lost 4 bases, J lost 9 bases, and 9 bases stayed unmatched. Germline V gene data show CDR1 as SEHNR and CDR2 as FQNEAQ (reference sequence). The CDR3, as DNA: TGTGCCAGCAGCTGGGGGACAGGGGATTTGAGTGAGCAGTTCTTC. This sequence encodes CASSWGTGDLSEQFF.

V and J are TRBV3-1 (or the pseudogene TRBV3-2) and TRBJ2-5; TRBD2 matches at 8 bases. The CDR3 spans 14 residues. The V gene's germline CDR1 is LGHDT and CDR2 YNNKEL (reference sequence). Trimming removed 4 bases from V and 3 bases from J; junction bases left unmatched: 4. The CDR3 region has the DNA TGTGCCAGCAGCCGCTCGGGGGGGGAAGAGACCCAGTACTTC. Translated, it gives CASSRSGGEETQYF.

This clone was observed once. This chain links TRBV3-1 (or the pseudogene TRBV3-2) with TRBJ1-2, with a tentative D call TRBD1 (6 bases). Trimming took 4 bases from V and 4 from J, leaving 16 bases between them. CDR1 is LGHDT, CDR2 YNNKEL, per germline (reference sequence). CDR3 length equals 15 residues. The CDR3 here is CASSLTSTGTYGYTF. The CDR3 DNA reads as TGTGCCAGCAGCCTAACCTCAACAGGGACCTATGGCTACACCTTC.

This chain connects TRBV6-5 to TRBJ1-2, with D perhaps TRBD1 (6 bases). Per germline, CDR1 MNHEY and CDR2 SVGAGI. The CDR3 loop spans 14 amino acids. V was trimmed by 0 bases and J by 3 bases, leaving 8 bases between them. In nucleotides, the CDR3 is TGTGCCAGCAGTTACTCGGACAGTGACTATGGCTACACCTTC. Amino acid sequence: CASSYSDSDYGYTF.

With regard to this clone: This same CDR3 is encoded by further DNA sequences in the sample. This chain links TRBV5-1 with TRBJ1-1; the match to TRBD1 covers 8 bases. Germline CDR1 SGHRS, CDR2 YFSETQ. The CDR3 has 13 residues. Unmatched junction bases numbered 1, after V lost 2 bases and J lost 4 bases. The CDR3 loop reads CASSLTGGTEAFF. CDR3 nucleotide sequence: TGCGCCAGCAGCTTAACAGGGGGCACTGAAGCTTTCTTT.

CDR3 sequence: CASSSSGTDNPPLHF. CDR3 sequence (DNA): TGTGCCAGCAGCTCATCCGGGACAGACAATCCACCCCTCCACTTT. The V and J genes are TRBV3-1 (or the pseudogene TRBV3-2) and TRBJ1-6; TRBD1 aligns across 7 bases. Trimming at V came to 5 bases and at J to 11 bases, leaving 12 bases not matched to a gene. This CDR3 has 15 residues. Germline V CDR1 and CDR2: LGHDT, YNNKEL (reference sequence).

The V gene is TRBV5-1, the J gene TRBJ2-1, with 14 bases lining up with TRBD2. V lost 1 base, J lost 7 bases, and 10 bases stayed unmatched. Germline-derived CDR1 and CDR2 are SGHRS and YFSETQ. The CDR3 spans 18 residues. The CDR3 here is CASSLRGLAGAPRNEQFF. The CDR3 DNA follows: TGCGCCAGCAGCTTGAGGGGACTAGCGGGGGCCCCGAGGAATGAGCAGTTCTTC.

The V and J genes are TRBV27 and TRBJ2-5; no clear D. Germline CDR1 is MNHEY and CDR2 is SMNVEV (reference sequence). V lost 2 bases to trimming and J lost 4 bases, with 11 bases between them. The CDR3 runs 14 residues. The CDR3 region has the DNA TGTGCCAGCAGTTTAAGTCATCTGAGAGAGACCCAGTACTTC. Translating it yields CASSLSHLRETQYF.

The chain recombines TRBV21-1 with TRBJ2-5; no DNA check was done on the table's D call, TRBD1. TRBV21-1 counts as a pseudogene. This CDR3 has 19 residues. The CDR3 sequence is CASSKGETKGQDIEETQYF. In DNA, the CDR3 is TGTGCCAGCAGCAAAGGGGAAACCAAGGGACAGGATATTGAAGAGACCCAGTACTTC.

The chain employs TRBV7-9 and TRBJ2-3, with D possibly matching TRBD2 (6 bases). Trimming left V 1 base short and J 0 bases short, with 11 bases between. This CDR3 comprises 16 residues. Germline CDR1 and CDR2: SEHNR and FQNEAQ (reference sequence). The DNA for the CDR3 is TGTGCCAGCAGCTTAGTATGGGGGACTAGCACAGATACGCAGTATTTT. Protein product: CASSLVWGTSTDTQYF.

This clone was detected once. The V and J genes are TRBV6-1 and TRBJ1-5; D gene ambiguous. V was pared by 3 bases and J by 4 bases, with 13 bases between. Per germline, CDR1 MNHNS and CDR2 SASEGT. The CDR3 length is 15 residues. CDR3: CASSELMRYNQPQHF. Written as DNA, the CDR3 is TGTGCCAGCAGTGAGCTGATGAGGTATAATCAGCCCCAGCATTTT.

This CDR3 reads CASSLAGASGGEQFF. In DNA form, the CDR3 reads TGCGCCAGCAGCTTGGCCGGGGCTAGCGGGGGGGAGCAGTTCTTC. The genes are TRBV5-1 and TRBJ2-1, with 11 bases matching TRBD2. The CDR3 is 15 amino acids. The ends lost 0 bases at V and 10 bases at J; junction bases unmatched: 6. Germline assignment: CDR1 SGHRS and CDR2 YFSETQ.

CDR3 loop: CASSLSFTGNYGYTF. For the CDR3, the DNA is TGTGCCAGCAGTTTATCGTTTACAGGGAACTATGGCTACACCTTC. The chain carries TRBV27 and TRBJ1-2; weak D call: TRBD1 (6 bases). This CDR3 spans 15 amino acids. Germline CDR1 is MNHEY and CDR2 is SMNVEV (reference sequence). The V gene lost 0 bases and the J gene lost 2 bases, with 10 bases spanning the gap.

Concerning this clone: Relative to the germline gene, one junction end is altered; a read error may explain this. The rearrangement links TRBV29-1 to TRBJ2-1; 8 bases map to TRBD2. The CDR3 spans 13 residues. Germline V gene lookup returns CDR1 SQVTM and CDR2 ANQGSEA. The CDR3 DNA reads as TGCAGCGATCGAGCGGGGGCCTACAGTGAGCAGTTCTTC. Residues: CSDRAGAYSEQFF.